This T cell receptor (beta chain) was identified in a study of post-analysis software for immune sequencing data. Findings of the study overall: Several TRBV segments were more frequent in patients than controls; TRBV5-6, TRBV5-1 and TRBV20-1 belonged to this group. Compared against controls, patients with multiple sclerosis displayed significantly lower normalized Chao1 diversity.

TCR beta cDNA libraries included unique molecular identifiers. Each CDR3 protein gets one entry after TCRdb re-called the PCR reads with MiXCR. Of more than 500,000 distinct CDR3 sequences listed, 34% are singletons. Remarks on this clonotype: Its antigen is not identified.

V was trimmed by 5 bases and J by 4 bases, leaving 14 bases between them. CDR3 size: 15 residues. Germline assignment: CDR1 SGHTA and CDR2 FQGTGA. The V and J genes are TRBV7-3 and TRBJ2-2; D could derive from TRBD1 or TRBD2 (5 bases each). The sequenced sample was blood. This clonotype was obtained from a girl younger than 18 with multiple sclerosis. The chain's CDR3 is CASSPRGVGTGELFF. As DNA, the CDR3 is TGTGCCAGCAGCCCACGAGGGGTAGGCACCGGGGAGCTGTTTTTT.